Below, 2 T cell receptor beta chains from the same sample are listed, as sequenced in a study of T cell repertoires in aging, cancer and after chemotherapy. Multiplex touch-down PCR with TRB-A/B primers amplified rearranged V-D-J TRB sequences. TCRdb recomputed calls from the multiplex PCR reads with MiXCR, one row per CDR3 protein. The profile shows over 1,500 distinct CDR3 sequences, around a sixth of them singletons. TCR beta rearrangements were amplified from peripheral blood genomic DNA. The sequencing input was blood. The origin of the receptors is a human donor with a solid tumor.

In its sample, this clonotype is medium-sized. The chain couples TRBV5-6 to TRBJ2-7; no reliable D call. Germline V gene sequence: CDR1 SGHDT, CDR2 YYEEEE. The CDR3 extends over 14 amino acids. The V and J ends lost 0 bases and 1 base respectively, with 8 bases between them. Here the CDR3 DNA reads TGTGCCAGCAGCTTGGTGGAGACATCCTACGAGCAGTACTTC. Protein: CASSLVETSYEQYF.

By its share, this clonotype is medium-sized. The chain employs TRBV30 and TRBJ1-2, with TRBD1 matching over 7 bases. Germline V gives CDR1 GTSNPN, CDR2 SVGIG (reference sequence). The CDR3 covers 15 residues. V was pared by 5 bases and J by 4 bases, with 13 bases of the junction left unmatched. The chain's CDR3 is CAWEGKTGRPYGYTF. CDR3 DNA: TGTGCCTGGGAAGGGAAGACAGGGCGTCCCTATGGCTACACCTTC.